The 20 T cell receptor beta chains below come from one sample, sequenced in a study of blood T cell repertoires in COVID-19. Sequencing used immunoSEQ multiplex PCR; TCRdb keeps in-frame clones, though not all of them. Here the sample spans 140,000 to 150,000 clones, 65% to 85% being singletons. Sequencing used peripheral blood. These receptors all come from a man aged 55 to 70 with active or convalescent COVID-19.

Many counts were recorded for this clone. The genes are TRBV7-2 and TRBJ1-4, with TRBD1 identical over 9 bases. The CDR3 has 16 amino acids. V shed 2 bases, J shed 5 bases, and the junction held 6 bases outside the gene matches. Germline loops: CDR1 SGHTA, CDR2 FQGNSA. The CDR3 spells CASSLYRGTGNEKLFF. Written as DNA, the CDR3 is TGTGCCAGCAGCTTATATCGAGGGACAGGGAATGAAAAACTGTTTTTT.

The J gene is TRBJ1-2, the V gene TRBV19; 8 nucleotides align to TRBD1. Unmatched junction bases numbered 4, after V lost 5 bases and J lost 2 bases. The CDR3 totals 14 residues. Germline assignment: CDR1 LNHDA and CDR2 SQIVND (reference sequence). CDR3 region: CASSVQGANYGYTF. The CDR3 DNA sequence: TGTGCCAGTAGTGTGCAGGGGGCGAACTATGGCTACACCTTC. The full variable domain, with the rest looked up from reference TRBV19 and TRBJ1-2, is DGGITQSPKYLFRKEGQNVTLSCEQNLNHDAMYWYRQDPGQGLRLIYYSQIVNDFQKGDIAEGYSVSREKKESFPLTVTSAQKNPTAFYLCASSVQGANYGYTFGSGTRLTVV.

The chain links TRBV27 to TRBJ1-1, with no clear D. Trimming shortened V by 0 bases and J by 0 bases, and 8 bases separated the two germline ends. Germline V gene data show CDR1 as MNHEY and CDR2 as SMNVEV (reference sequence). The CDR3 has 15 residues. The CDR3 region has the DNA TGTGCCAGCAGTTTATCGGGCAGCCTGAACACTGAAGCTTTCTTT. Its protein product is CASSLSGSLNTEAFF.

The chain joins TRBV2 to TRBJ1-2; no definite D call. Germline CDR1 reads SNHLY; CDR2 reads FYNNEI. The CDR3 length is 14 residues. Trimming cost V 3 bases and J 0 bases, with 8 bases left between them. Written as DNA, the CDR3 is TGTGCCAGCAGTGACAAAGCCTCTAACTATGGCTACACCTTC. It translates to CASSDKASNYGYTF.

CDR3 loop: CASSFSGGDLRTNQPQHF. CDR3 in DNA: TGTGCCAGCAGCTTCTCGGGGGGGGATCTCCGCACGAACCAGCCCCAGCATTTT. The rearrangement uses TRBV7-8 and TRBJ1-5, with TRBD1 as a possible D gene (5 bases). V was pared by 3 bases and J by 7 bases, with 25 bases between. This CDR3 region has 18 residues. Looked up from germline, CDR1 is SGHVS and CDR2 is FQNEAQ. Together with reference TRBV7-8 and TRBJ1-5, the CDR3 gives the full variable domain: GAGVSQSPRYKVAKRGQDVALRCDPISGHVSLFWYQQALGQGPEFLTYFQNEAQLDKSGLPSDRFFAERPEGSVSTLKIQRTQQEDSAVYLCASSFSGGDLRTNQPQHFGDGTRLSIL.

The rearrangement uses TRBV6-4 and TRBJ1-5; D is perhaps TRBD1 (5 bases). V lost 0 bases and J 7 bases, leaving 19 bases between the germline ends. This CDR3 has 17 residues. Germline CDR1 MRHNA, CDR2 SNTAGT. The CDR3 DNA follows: TGTGCCAGCAGTGACTCGAGTCCGGTAGGGAGGGACCAGCCCCAGCATTTT. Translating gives CASSDSSPVGRDQPQHF.

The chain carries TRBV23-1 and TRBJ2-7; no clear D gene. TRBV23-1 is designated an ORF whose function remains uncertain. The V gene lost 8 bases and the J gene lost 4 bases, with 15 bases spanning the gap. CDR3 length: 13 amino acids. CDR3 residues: CASAPAERYEQYF. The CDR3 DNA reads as TGCGCCAGCGCGCCGGCGGAGAGGTACGAGCAGTACTTC.

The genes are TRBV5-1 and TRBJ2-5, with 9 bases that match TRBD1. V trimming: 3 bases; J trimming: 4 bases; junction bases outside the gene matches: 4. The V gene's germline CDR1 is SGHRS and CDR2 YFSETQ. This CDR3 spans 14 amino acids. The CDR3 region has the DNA TGCGCCAGCAGCTCGGGACAGGGCACAGAGACCCAGTACTTC. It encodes CASSSGQGTETQYF.

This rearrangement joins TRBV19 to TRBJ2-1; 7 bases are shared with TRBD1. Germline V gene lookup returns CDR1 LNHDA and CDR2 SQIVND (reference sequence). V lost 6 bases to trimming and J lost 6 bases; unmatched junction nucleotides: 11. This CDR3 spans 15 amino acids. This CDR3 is CASRPTGAPVNEQFF. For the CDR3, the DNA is TGTGCCAGTAGACCAACAGGGGCGCCGGTCAATGAGCAGTTCTTC.

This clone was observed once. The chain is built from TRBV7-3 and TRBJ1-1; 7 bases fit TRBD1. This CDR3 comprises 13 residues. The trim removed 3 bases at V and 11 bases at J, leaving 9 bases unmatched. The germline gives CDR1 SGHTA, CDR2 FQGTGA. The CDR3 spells CASSFDKGGYAFF. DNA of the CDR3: TGTGCCAGCAGCTTCGACAAAGGGGGCTACGCTTTCTTT.

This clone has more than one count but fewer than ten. The CDR3: CAWSLAPGQPQHF. CDR3 DNA sequence: TGTGCCTGGAGTCTAGCCCCCGGTCAGCCCCAGCATTTT. The rearrangement uses TRBV30 and TRBJ1-5; unclear D gene. The V end lost 2 bases, the J end lost 6 bases, and 11 bases lay between the germline ends. CDR1 GTSNPN and CDR2 SVGIG come from the germline V gene (reference sequence). This CDR3 has 13 amino acids.

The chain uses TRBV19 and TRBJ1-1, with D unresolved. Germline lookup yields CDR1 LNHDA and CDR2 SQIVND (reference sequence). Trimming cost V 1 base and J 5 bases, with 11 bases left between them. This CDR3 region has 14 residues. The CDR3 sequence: CASSIGQVRTEAFF. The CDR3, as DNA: TGTGCCAGTAGTATAGGGCAGGTTCGGACTGAAGCTTTCTTT.

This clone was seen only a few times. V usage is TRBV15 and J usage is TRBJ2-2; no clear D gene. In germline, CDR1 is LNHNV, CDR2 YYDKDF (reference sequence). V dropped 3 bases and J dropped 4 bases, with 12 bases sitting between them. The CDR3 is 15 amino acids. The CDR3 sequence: CATSRRAYGTGELFF. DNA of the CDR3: TGTGCCACCAGCAGGAGAGCGTACGGCACCGGGGAGCTGTTTTTT.

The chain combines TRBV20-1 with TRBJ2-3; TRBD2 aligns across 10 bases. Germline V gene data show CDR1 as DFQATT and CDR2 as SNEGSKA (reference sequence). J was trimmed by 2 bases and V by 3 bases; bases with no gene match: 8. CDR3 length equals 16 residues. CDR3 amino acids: CSASSRLAGDTDTQYF. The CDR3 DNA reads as TGCAGTGCTAGTAGCCGGCTAGCGGGAGACACAGATACGCAGTATTTT.

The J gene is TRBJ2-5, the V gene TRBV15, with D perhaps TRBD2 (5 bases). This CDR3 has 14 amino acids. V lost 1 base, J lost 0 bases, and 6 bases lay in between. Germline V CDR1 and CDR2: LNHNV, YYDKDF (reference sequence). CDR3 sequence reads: CATSRGEYQETQYF. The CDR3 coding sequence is TGTGCCACCAGCAGAGGGGAGTACCAAGAGACCCAGTACTTC.

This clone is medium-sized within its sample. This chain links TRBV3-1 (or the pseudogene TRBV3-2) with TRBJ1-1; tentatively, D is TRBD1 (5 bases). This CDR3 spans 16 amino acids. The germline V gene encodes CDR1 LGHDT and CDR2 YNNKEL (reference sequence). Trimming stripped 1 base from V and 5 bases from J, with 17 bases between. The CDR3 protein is CASSQGPLDRGTEAFF. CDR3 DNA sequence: TGTGCCAGCAGCCAAGGCCCCTTAGACAGAGGAACTGAAGCTTTCTTT.

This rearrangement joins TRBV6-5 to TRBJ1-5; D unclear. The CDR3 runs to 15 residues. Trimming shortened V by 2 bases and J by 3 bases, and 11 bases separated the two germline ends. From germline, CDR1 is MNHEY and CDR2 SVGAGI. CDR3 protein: CASSYNRQANQPQHF. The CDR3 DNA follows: TGTGCCAGCAGTTACAATCGGCAGGCCAATCAGCCCCAGCATTTT.

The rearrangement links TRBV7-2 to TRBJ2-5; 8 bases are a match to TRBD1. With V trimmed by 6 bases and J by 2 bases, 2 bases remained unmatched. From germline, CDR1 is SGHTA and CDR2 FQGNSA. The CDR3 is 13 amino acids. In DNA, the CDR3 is TGTGCCAGCAGGGACAGGGCACAAGAGACCCAGTACTTC. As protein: CASRDRAQETQYF.

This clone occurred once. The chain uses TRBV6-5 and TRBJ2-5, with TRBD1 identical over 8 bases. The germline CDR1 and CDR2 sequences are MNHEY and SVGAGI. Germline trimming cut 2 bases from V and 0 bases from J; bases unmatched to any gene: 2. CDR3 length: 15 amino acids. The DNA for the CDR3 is TGTGCCAGCAGTTACACAGGGGGGTACCAAGAGACCCAGTACTTC. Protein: CASSYTGGYQETQYF.

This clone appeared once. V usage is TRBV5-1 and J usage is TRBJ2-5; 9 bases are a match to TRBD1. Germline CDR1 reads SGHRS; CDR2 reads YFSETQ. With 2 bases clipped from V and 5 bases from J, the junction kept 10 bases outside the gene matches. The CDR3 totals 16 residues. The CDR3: CASSLGSGQGLETQYF. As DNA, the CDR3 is TGCGCCAGCAGCTTAGGTTCGGGACAGGGACTTGAGACCCAGTACTTC.